The 24 T cell receptor beta chains presented below share a single source sample, sequenced in a study of blood T cell repertoires in COVID-19. The table came from immunoSEQ multiplex PCR; TCRdb's copy has only in-frame clones and leaves some out. The repertoire has roughly 180,000 clones, about 78% of them found once; the top ten carry about 9%. The sequenced sample was peripheral blood. The receptors come from a woman aged 50 to 60 with active or convalescent COVID-19.

V gene TRBV15 combines with J gene TRBJ2-2; the D is unclear. Germline loops: CDR1 LNHNV, CDR2 YYDKDF (reference sequence). V lost 10 bases, J lost 7 bases, and 10 bases lay in between. There are 11 residues in the CDR3. In nucleotides, the CDR3 is TGTGCCATACCTAGAGGCGGGGAGCTGTTTTTT. Residues: CAIPRGGELFF.

The chain uses TRBV11-1 and TRBJ2-1, with TRBD2 matching over 11 bases. The CDR3 is 15 amino acids. The trim removed 1 base at V and 8 bases at J, leaving 4 bases unmatched. Germline V gives CDR1 SGHAT, CDR2 FQDESV (reference sequence). This chain's CDR3 is CASSLEGLAVYEQFF. The CDR3 DNA reads TGTGCCAGCAGCTTAGAGGGACTAGCGGTGTATGAGCAGTTCTTC.

The chain joins TRBV3-1 (or the pseudogene TRBV3-2) to TRBJ2-3, with D hard to call. Trimming stripped 0 bases from V and 2 bases from J, with 9 bases between. Per germline, CDR1 LGHDT and CDR2 YNNKEL (reference sequence). This CDR3 comprises 15 residues. The CDR3 nucleotides are TGTGCCAGCAGCCAAGACCCTACTATCACAGATACGCAGTATTTT. It is translated as CASSQDPTITDTQYF.

This clone came up a few times. The CDR3 DNA is TGTGCCAGCAGTCGGACAGGGGACGGCTACACCTTC. The encoded protein is CASSRTGDGYTF. The rearrangement joins TRBV2 to TRBJ1-2; the match to TRBD1 covers 9 bases. The CDR3 has 12 residues. Germline lookup yields CDR1 SNHLY and CDR2 FYNNEI. V lost 5 bases, J lost 8 bases, and 3 bases stayed unmatched.

This clone was observed once. This chain connects TRBV2 to TRBJ1-5; a weak D match, TRBD1 (6 bases). Germline-derived CDR1 and CDR2 are SNHLY and FYNNEI. The CDR3 extends over 13 amino acids. V lost 6 bases to trimming and J lost 5 bases, with 11 bases between them. DNA for the CDR3: TGTGCCAGCAGACAGGGCCAGGATCAGCCCCAGCATTTT. It codes for CASRQGQDQPQHF.

There are a few counts of this clone. This chain joins TRBV7-3 and TRBJ1-2; D call uncertain. This CDR3 has 13 residues. Trimming stripped 8 bases from V and 7 bases from J, with 17 bases between. Germline CDR1 reads SGHTA; CDR2 reads FQGTGA. The CDR3 loop reads CASGRGQGIGYTF. CDR3 nucleotides: TGTGCCAGCGGTCGTGGGCAAGGCATTGGCTACACCTTC.

The table lists this clone with a few counts. The chain carries TRBV6-2 or TRBV6-3 and TRBJ1-5; D unclear. Between the trimmed V and J ends, which lost 4 bases and 4 bases, there was a span of 17 bases. Germline CDR1 reads MNHEY; CDR2 reads SVGEGT. The length of the CDR3 is 16 residues. The CDR3 bases are TGTGCCAGCAGTTTCCGGATTCGAGCGGGGAATCAGCCCCAGCATTTT. Its protein product is CASSFRIRAGNQPQHF.

The V and J genes are TRBV18 and TRBJ1-1, with 8 bases identical to TRBD1. The CDR3 runs 14 residues. The J segment lost 5 bases and the V segment lost 0 bases, leaving 2 bases of the junction unmatched. CDR1 is KGHSH, CDR2 LQKENI, per germline. CDR3 sequence reads: CASSPPTGVTEAFF. CDR3 bases: TGTGCCAGCTCACCACCGACAGGGGTGACTGAAGCTTTCTTT.

The gene calls are TRBV6-5 and TRBJ2-1, with 11 nucleotides matching TRBD2. V lost 4 bases and J lost 2; bases outside the gene matches: 1. The CDR3 runs to 15 residues. Per germline, CDR1 MNHEY and CDR2 SVGAGI. CDR3 amino acids: CASSWGLAAYNEQFF. Here the CDR3 DNA reads TGTGCCAGCAGTTGGGGACTAGCGGCCTACAATGAGCAGTTCTTC.

This clone was observed at least ten times. V usage is TRBV27 and J usage is TRBJ2-7; TRBD2 might be the D (6 bases). Germline CDR1 MNHEY, CDR2 SMNVEV (reference sequence). The CDR3 loop spans 15 amino acids. V dropped 2 bases and J dropped 2 bases, with 13 bases sitting between them. The CDR3 region is CASSLGGVIPYEQYF. CDR3 in DNA: TGTGCCAGCAGTTTAGGAGGGGTGATTCCCTACGAGCAGTACTTC.

V and J are TRBV18 and TRBJ2-7; 9 bases line up with TRBD2. J lost 3 bases, V lost 3 bases, and 3 bases had no gene match. CDR1 is KGHSH and CDR2 is LQKENI in the germline V gene. The CDR3 has 14 residues. CDR3 DNA sequence: TGTGCCAGCTCACCTCGGACTAGCGACTACGAGCAGTACTTC. It yields the protein CASSPRTSDYEQYF. Variable domain in full (rest from reference TRBV18 and TRBJ2-7): NAGVMQNPRHLVRRRGQEARLRCSPMKGHSHVYWYRQLPEEGLKFMVYLQKENIIDESGMPKERFSAEFPKEGPSILRIQQVVRGDSAAYFCASSPRTSDYEQYFGPGTRLTVT.

The chain couples TRBV7-3 to TRBJ2-6; no reliable D call. Looked up from germline, CDR1 is SGHTA and CDR2 is FQGTGA. V was shortened by 5 bases and J by 1 base, with 21 bases between the two germline ends. This CDR3 contains 19 residues. As DNA, the CDR3 is TGTGCCAGCAGCCCTCGTTTGGGCAGGTCTAAATCTGGGGCCAACGTCCTGACTTTC. Translated: CASSPRLGRSKSGANVLTF.

V usage is TRBV30 and J usage is TRBJ2-2; D might be TRBD2 (7 bases). The germline V gene encodes CDR1 GTSNPN and CDR2 SVGIG (reference sequence). This CDR3 spans 19 amino acids. V shed 3 bases and J shed 5 bases, with 28 bases lying between them. CDR3 nucleotides: TGTGCCTGGAGCCCTACCGTAGGGGGGACTACACGACTGACCGGGGAGCTGTTTTTT. Its translation is CAWSPTVGGTTRLTGELFF.

This rearrangement joins TRBV30 to TRBJ1-1, with D possibly being TRBD1 (5 bases). The CDR3 sequence is 14 residues long. Trimming removed 4 bases from V and 5 bases from J, with 17 bases in between. The germline CDR1 and CDR2 sequences are GTSNPN and SVGIG (reference sequence). DNA for the CDR3: TGTGCCTGGACCCGGAGGGGAAGCAAGACTGAAGCTTTCTTT. Translation: CAWTRRGSKTEAFF.

This chain uses TRBV27 with TRBJ1-4; 8 bases match TRBD1. The V gene end was trimmed by 6 bases and the J gene end by 0 bases; junction bases not matched to a gene: 9. Germline V gene data show CDR1 as MNHEY and CDR2 as SMNVEV (reference sequence). The CDR3 loop spans 17 amino acids. CDR3 amino acids: CASRRTGTTATNEKLFF. The CDR3 nucleotides read TGTGCCAGCAGGCGGACAGGGACGACTGCAACTAATGAAAAACTGTTTTTT.

The CDR3 reads CASSTRTGTNEKLFF. The CDR3 nucleotides read TGTGCCAGCAGTACCCGGACAGGAACAAATGAAAAACTGTTTTTT. The rearrangement uses TRBV25-1 and TRBJ1-4; 7 nucleotides line up with TRBD1. V trimming: 5 bases; J trimming: 5 bases; junction bases outside the gene matches: 8. CDR1 is MGHDK and CDR2 is SYGVNS in the germline V gene. The CDR3 runs 15 residues.

This sequence joins TRBV19 and TRBJ2-3; TRBD1 matches 8 bases. The CDR3 length is 15 residues. Unmatched junction bases numbered 9, after V lost 4 bases and J lost 6 bases. Germline CDR1 and CDR2: LNHDA and SQIVND (reference sequence). The chain's CDR3 is CASSRQDRDRDTQYF. CDR3 bases: TGTGCCAGTAGTAGACAGGACAGGGATCGGGATACGCAGTATTTT.

The chain has TRBV7-9 and TRBJ2-1; the match to TRBD2 covers 8 bases. The CDR3 has 16 residues. Per germline, CDR1 SEHNR and CDR2 FQNEAQ (reference sequence). The V gene end was trimmed by 1 base and the J gene end by 8 bases; junction bases not matched to a gene: 10. CDR3 region: CASSLGSGTSSYEQFF. DNA of the CDR3: TGTGCCAGCAGCTTAGGATCCGGGACTAGTTCGTATGAGCAGTTCTTC.

This clone was observed a single time. This sequence joins TRBV5-3 and TRBJ1-1; the match to TRBD1 covers 12 bases. TRBV5-3 is designated an ORF whose function remains uncertain. This CDR3 is 18 amino acids long. The J segment lost 3 bases and the V segment lost 4 bases, leaving 13 bases of the junction unmatched. The CDR3 region is CARSHTPGQGAGDTEAFF. In DNA, the CDR3 is TGTGCCAGAAGCCATACCCCGGGACAGGGGGCTGGGGACACTGAAGCTTTCTTT.

The rearrangement joins TRBV6-5 to TRBJ2-7, with D possibly TRBD1 on 6 matching bases. V lost 6 bases, J lost 6 bases, and 15 bases lay in between. In germline, CDR1 is MNHEY, CDR2 SVGAGI. This CDR3 comprises 13 residues. The CDR3 nucleotides read TGTGCCAGCAGCAAGGTAGGGACACCCGAGCAGTACTTC. Amino acids: CASSKVGTPEQYF.

The chain is built from TRBV29-1 and TRBJ2-1; 9 bases are a match to TRBD2. The V and J ends lost 4 bases and 5 bases, in that order; junction bases with no gene match: 18. The V gene's germline CDR1 is SQVTM and CDR2 ANQGSEA. CDR3 length: 18 residues. The CDR3 bases are TGCAGCGTTGGGGCATCTAGGGGGCTGTCTAGCGGGAACAATGAGCAGTTCTTC. Its protein is CSVGASRGLSSGNNEQFF.

The chain recombines TRBV7-9 with TRBJ2-2; TRBD1 might be the D (5 bases). Germline V gene sequence: CDR1 SEHNR, CDR2 FQNEAQ (reference sequence). V dropped 1 base and J dropped 3 bases, with 6 bases sitting between them. The CDR3 spans 14 residues. This chain's CDR3 is CASSLVQDTGELFF. As DNA, the CDR3 is TGTGCCAGCAGCTTAGTACAGGACACCGGGGAGCTGTTTTTT.

The chain uses TRBV4-3 and TRBJ2-5; D perhaps matches TRBD1 (5 bases). Trimming removed 3 bases from V and 5 bases from J, with 16 bases in between. CDR3 length: 15 amino acids. Germline V gives CDR1 LGHNA, CDR2 YSLEER. The CDR3 spells CASSHSSQGSETQYF. The CDR3 region has the DNA TGCGCCAGCAGCCATTCTAGTCAGGGTTCCGAGACCCAGTACTTC.

V and J are TRBV7-9 and TRBJ2-3; 10 nucleotides line up with TRBD2. Germline CDR1 and CDR2: SEHNR and FQNEAQ (reference sequence). V shed 5 bases and J 7 bases; nucleotides not matched to a gene: 12. The CDR3 totals 16 residues. CDR3 residues: CASSPDSGGYGNTQYF. DNA of the CDR3: TGTGCCAGCAGCCCCGATAGCGGGGGGTATGGGAATACGCAGTATTTT.